A selection of T cell receptor beta chains follows, all from one sample in a study of cytomegalovirus exposure and HLA in healthy donors. Method: immunoSEQ multiplex PCR; TCRdb's copy keeps in-frame clones and lacks some. The table lists about 160,000 clones, about four fifths of them singletons. Sequenced material: PBMCs. The receptors were gathered from a woman aged 50 to 60 in good health and CMV-seronegative. The CDR3 runs from the conserved cysteine through the conserved F or W. The D gene is left open where the match is weak. For some rows the clone size is stated as once, few or many, or as a class when expanded; others skip it.

cdr3_length d_call j_call v_call clone_size cdr3_aa cdr3_nt
15 . TRBJ1-1 TRBV16 . CASSPSAGVITEAFF TGTGCCAGCAGCCCCTCCGCAGGGGTTATCACTGAAGCTTTCTTT
15 . TRBJ2-3 TRBV11-3 . CASSLGQVEEDTQYF TGTGCCAGCAGCTTAGGGCAGGTGGAGGAAGATACGCAGTATTTT
16 TRBD1 TRBJ2-6 TRBV5-1 . CASSSGTGAGANVLTF TGCGCCAGCAGCTCCGGGACAGGGGCTGGGGCCAACGTCCTGACTTTC
21 TRBD1 TRBJ2-4 TRBV14 . CASSQDQYGQVTTLAKNIQYF TGTGCCAGCAGCCAAGATCAGTACGGACAGGTAACAACACTAGCCAAAAACATTCAGTACTTC
13 TRBD1 TRBJ1-5 TRBV19 . CASSTQGAQPQHF TGTGCCAGTAGCACACAGGGGGCTCAGCCCCAGCATTTT
17 TRBD2 TRBJ2-7 TRBV5-8 . CASSFGTSGRGSYEQYF TGTGCCAGCAGCTTTGGGACTAGCGGGAGAGGATCCTACGAGCAGTACTTC
14 TRBD1 TRBJ1-6 TRBV18 once CASSQQGVNSPLHF TGTGCCAGCTCACAACAGGGGGTTAATTCACCCCTCCACTTT
17 TRBD2 TRBJ2-3 TRBV30 . CAWRRGGRAKYTDTQYF TGTGCCTGGAGGCGGGGCGGGAGGGCCAAATACACAGATACGCAGTATTTT
13 TRBD1 TRBJ2-5 TRBV5-1 . CASSMGQQETQYF TGCGCCAGCAGCATGGGACAGCAAGAGACCCAGTACTTC
12 . TRBJ2-5 TRBV19 . CASSMIGETQYF TGTGCCAGTAGTATGATCGGAGAGACCCAGTACTTC
12 . TRBJ1-1 TRBV28 . CASIQGWTEAFF TGTGCCAGCATACAGGGATGGACTGAAGCTTTCTTT
15 . TRBJ2-7 TRBV5-6 . CASSLGAGEKYEQYF TGTGCCAGCAGCCTCGGCGCAGGGGAAAAGTACGAGCAGTACTTC
12 TRBD2 TRBJ2-7 TRBV14 . CASGRASYEQYF TGTGCCAGCGGGAGGGCGTCCTACGAGCAGTACTTC
15 . TRBJ2-7 TRBV21-1 . CASDHLGQGLYEQYF TGTGCCAGCGATCATTTGGGACAGGGGCTGTATGAGCAGTACTTC
16 . TRBJ2-2 TRBV4-3 once CASSRSLASGAGELFF TGCGCCAGCAGCCGCAGTCTAGCATCAGGGGCCGGGGAGCTGTTTTTT
14 . TRBJ2-5 TRBV7-8 . CASRLTTSAETQYF TGTGCCAGCAGGTTGACTACGTCCGCGGAGACCCAGTACTTC